The rows below give T cell receptor beta chains drawn from one sample of a study of human T cells and chemical hapten exposure. TCRdb used MiXCR to reprocess the RACE reads, holding one entry per CDR3 protein. The table includes some 400,000 distinct CDR3 sequences, roughly 4.8% detected once. The sample was whole blood, taken in connection with sensitization to the hapten diphenylcyclopropenone (DPC). All receptors derive from a woman aged 45-65 years with alopecia areata. Some clones in this sample may be carry-over from other donors' samples. Each CDR3 is given without its conserved first and last residue. The order of the fields is V gene, CDR3 protein.

>TRBV5-1
ASSSDRVFEAF
>TRBV10-3
AISEVGGNTEAF
>TRBV7-8
ASTKIREGSDTQY
>TRBV20-1
SARVGPVTDTQY
>TRBV20-1
SASRTSGGGGDTQY
>TRBV28
ASSPQREGTDTQY
>TRBV6-6
ASSRGGTASYEQY
>TRBV29-1
SVEAHHSGANVLT
>TRBV18
ASSPDGPTEAF
>TRBV9
ASSVARGPYNEQF
>TRBV11-2
ASSSRGEEAF
>TRBV10-3
AISGTANEKLF
>TRBV6-5
ASSYRLTNEQF
>TRBV4-3
ASSQDANNSPLH
>TRBV6-5
ASSSTVGLQETQY
>TRBV2
ASSESSGFTDTQY
>TRBV29-1
SVVSGKYNEQF
>TRBV12-3/TRBV12-4
ASSSRTHSSYNEQF
>TRBV20-1
SARERDRAATNEKLF
>TRBV28
ASSFNFLEQY
>TRBV12-3/TRBV12-4
ASSPPGQGLGGYT
>TRBV2
ASISDRGKTEAF
>TRBV19
ASSSRQGTAYEQY
>TRBV29-1
SVDGQSTDTQY
>TRBV7-6
ASSPLAGIDEQF
>TRBV6-1
ASLYDGDTQY
>TRBV20-1
SARGLAGGPENIQY
>TRBV20-1
SATTGRNSPLH
>TRBV2
ASSEASGGARNEQF
>TRBV6-5
ASRASGRPDTQY
>TRBV7-2
ASSAGGTGADTQY
>TRBV7-9
ASSLPLAVLDTQY
>TRBV12-3/TRBV12-4
ASSLAPNPNEQF
>TRBV5-1
ASSLAGRSYGYT
>TRBV6-5
ASGFPGTYAYNEQF
>TRBV3-1
ASSRSQRNTEAF
>TRBV29-1
SVESGDYEQY
>TRBV6-2/TRBV6-3
ASKSGDRGQVSEAF
>TRBV6-6
ASSSGRATPYEQY
>TRBV7-9
ASSEGRELF
>TRBV21-1
ATQRWTDPRRAKNIQY